This T cell receptor (beta chain) appears in the sequencing data of a study of beta chain features in type 1 diabetes (dated by TCRdb to between 2018 and 2020). Regarding the complete study: Mean age, gender distribution, total cell number and subset yield did not differ between patients and healthy donors. A total of roughly 100 million sorted cells were examined across all samples, and the number of cells per subset was strongly correlated with RNA yield. Whereas all 30 or so donors provided naive and central memory subsets, regulatory and stem cell-like memory subsets were isolated from just 8 patients and roughly 8 healthy donors. In the study, TCRB repertoires of sorted circulating CD4+ T cell subsets from recently diagnosed type 1 diabetes patients were compared with those of matched healthy donors. What the research found in general, with its limitations: Fewer insertions and more nucleotide deletions at VDJ recombination sites were observed in patients with type 1 diabetes, implying thymic rearrangement abnormalities. In all four CD4+ subsets, TCRB CDR3 length was moderately but significantly shorter in type 1 diabetes patients. Naive, central memory and regulatory TCRB repertoires appeared more similar among patients than among healthy donors. PCR may preferentially amplify shorter templates, but because patient and control samples were amplified and corrected together, any resulting skew would affect both groups equally. Because cDNA was sequenced instead of genomic DNA, highly expressing activated cells could be over-represented, though the groups showed no difference in activation or CD3 levels. Because the HLA sub-analyses included only small numbers of individuals, any influence of HLA type on TCRB rearrangement was left unresolved.

The entire isolated RNA was reverse transcribed using the High Capacity cDNA Reverse Transcription Kit, and thus expressed TCRB transcripts were sequenced. Deep immunoSEQ sequencing was applied to naive, central memory and regulatory T cell samples, giving an average of roughly 3.5 million total reads per sample. Sorted cells were lysed in RLT buffer and RNA was extracted with DNase-treated RNeasy Micro or Mini kits, depending on cell number. To prevent cross-contamination, every cell subset was processed on its own, while patient and healthy donor samples were processed together. TCRB sequences were amplified from cDNA with the immunoSEQ multiplex PCR, producing 87-bp fragments spanning the CDR3 region. Sequencing of the amplicons was performed on the Illumina HiSeq platform. Turning to the authors' computational methods: PCR bias was corrected computationally using synthetic template baselines, and reads within Hamming distance 2 were collapsed, with unmergeable singletons discarded. Reads were aligned against IMGT to assign V, D and J genes, CDR3 length and insertions or deletions at six rearrangement sites. Within each subset, clonotype counts were normalized to sorted cell number, after which true diversity and Gini coefficients were computed with the tcR R package. The overlap coefficient, calculated on TCRB nucleotide sequences, was used to measure repertoire sharing. As a proxy for the pre-selection repertoire, out-of-frame TCRB sequences from naive cells were analyzed. What TCRdb holds here is the immuneACCESS table cut down to in-frame rearrangements. Part of the clones is not present; checked against another copy, under half of the missing clones reflect an unresolved V gene, and the others are unexplained. V, J and clone size derive from that table, while D and trimming were established from the DNA sequence. The sample table contains approximately 280,000 clones; only one count was recorded for about 15% of them. Roughly 0.015% of the sample goes to the ten largest clones.

To note about this clone: This receptor's antigen is unknown. Base qualities were left out, and no much larger clone turns up one base away.

The CDR3 contains 13 residues, cysteine and phenylalanine counted. Just CDR3 DNA is preserved here, 39 bases in frame from base 1. Sequences MGHDK (CDR1) and SYGVNS (CDR2) are obtained from the germline V gene. Trimming costs V 9 bases and J 0 bases, and their ends lie 10 bases apart. From each donor, a single peripheral blood sample of 90 to 150 mL on average was drawn into heparinised tubes. A BD FACSAria II was used to sort naive, central memory, regulatory and stem cell-like memory CD4+ T cells with a panel that included CD45RO, CCR7, CD25, CD127, CD95 and CD27. A purity above 98% was achieved for all sorted populations. PBMCs were isolated immediately by Lymphoprep density gradient centrifugation and stained directly without culture. So that batch effects would be minimized, each experiment stained and sorted samples in pairs, pairing one healthy donor with one patient.

Material for sequencing was naive CD4+ T cells from blood. This specimen's cell subset or site label, interpreted: true naive CD4+ T cells. The origin of this receptor is a man younger than 35 with type 1 diabetes. This chain is built from TRBV25-1 and TRBJ2-3; no D gene is confidently identified. The CDR3 region reads CASHPTSTDTQYF. The DNA is TGTGCCAGTCACCCTACTAGCACAGATACGCAGTATTTT.